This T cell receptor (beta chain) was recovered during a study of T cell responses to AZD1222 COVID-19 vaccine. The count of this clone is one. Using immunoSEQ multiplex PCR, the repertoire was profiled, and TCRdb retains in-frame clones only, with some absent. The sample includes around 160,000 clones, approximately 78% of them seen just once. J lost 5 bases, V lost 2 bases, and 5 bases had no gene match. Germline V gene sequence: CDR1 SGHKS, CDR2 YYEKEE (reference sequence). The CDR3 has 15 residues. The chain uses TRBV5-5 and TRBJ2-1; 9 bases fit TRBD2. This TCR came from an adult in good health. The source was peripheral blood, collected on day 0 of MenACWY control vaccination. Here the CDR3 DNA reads TGTGCCAGCAGCTTCAGGGTAGCGGGGGACAATGAGCAGTTCTTC. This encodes CASSFRVAGDNEQFF.